One and the same sample provided the 24 T cell receptor beta chains below, sequenced in a study of T cell responses to AZD1222 COVID-19 vaccine. Method: immunoSEQ multiplex PCR; TCRdb's copy keeps in-frame clones and lacks some. The repertoire holds some 130,000 clones, with approximately 90% as singletons. Material: peripheral blood, obtained on day 0 of AZD1222 vaccination. Receptors were obtained from an adult in good health.

The J gene is TRBJ2-7, the V gene TRBV5-1; D may correspond to TRBD1 or TRBD2 (5 bases each). Looked up from germline, CDR1 is SGHRS and CDR2 is YFSETQ. CDR3 size: 14 residues. The V end was cut by 0 bases, the J end by 3 bases, with 10 bases between. The CDR3 region is CASSLEGRGYEQYF. The DNA of the CDR3 is TGCGCCAGCAGCTTGGAGGGACGGGGCTACGAGCAGTACTTC. The full variable domain, in which reference TRBV5-1 and TRBJ2-7 provide the parts outside the CDR3, is KAGVTQTPRYLIKTRGQQVTLSCSPISGHRSVSWYQQTPGQGLQFLFEYFSETQRNKGNFPGRFSGRQFSNSRSEMNVSTLELGDSALYLCASSLEGRGYEQYFGPGTRLTVT.

The chain recombines TRBV28 with TRBJ2-1; the match to TRBD1 covers 9 bases. CDR1 and CDR2 (germline): MDHEN, SYDVKM. V shed 5 bases, J shed 9 bases, and the junction held 14 bases outside the gene matches. The CDR3 has 16 residues. The DNA of the CDR3 is TGTGCCAGCAGTCGCTACCCCGGGACAGGGAGCTTTGAGCAGTTCTTC. Amino acid sequence: CASSRYPGTGSFEQFF.

The table lists this clone with a few counts. The chain has TRBV11-2 and TRBJ1-3; no definite D call. Looked up from germline, CDR1 is SGHAT and CDR2 is FQNNGV. V gave up 4 bases and J gave up 3 bases, with 13 bases separating them. This CDR3 comprises 15 residues. This CDR3 is CASSSSRTSGNTIYF. The CDR3 nucleotides are TGTGCCAGCAGCTCATCTCGGACGAGTGGAAACACCATATATTTT.

This clone showed up many times. The CDR3 DNA sequence: TGTGCCAGCTCTCAACGACAGGCAAATCAAGAGACCCAGTACTTC. Amino acid sequence: CASSQRQANQETQYF. The V gene is TRBV18, the J gene TRBJ2-5, with a tentative D call TRBD1 (6 bases). Germline V CDR1 and CDR2: KGHSH, LQKENI. V shed 6 bases and J shed 2 bases, with 16 bases lying between them. This CDR3 is built from 15 residues.

The chain employs TRBV21-1 and TRBJ2-7; TRBD1, the D gene given by the table, was not confirmed from the DNA. TRBV21-1 is designated a pseudogene. The CDR3 consists of 13 residues. CDR3 residues: CARARQGPYEQYF. CDR3 nucleotides: TGTGCCAGAGCTCGACAGGGACCTTACGAGCAGTACTTC.

The V and J genes are TRBV5-1 and TRBJ2-5; TRBD2 matches at 7 bases. The CDR3 runs to 15 residues. With 4 bases clipped from V and 5 bases from J, the junction kept 11 bases outside the gene matches. Germline assignment: CDR1 SGHRS and CDR2 YFSETQ. The CDR3 protein is CASSRDPSGGETQYF. As DNA, the CDR3 is TGCGCCAGCAGCCGAGACCCTAGCGGCGGGGAGACCCAGTACTTC.

The chain couples TRBV6-1 to TRBJ2-7; 9 bases match TRBD2. The CDR3 spans 15 residues. Germline lookup yields CDR1 MNHNS and CDR2 SASEGT. V dropped 2 bases and J dropped 6; count of bases not matched to a gene: 8. CDR3 residues: CASSERAGGPLEQYF. As DNA, the CDR3 is TGTGCCAGCAGTGAACGGGCGGGAGGGCCACTCGAGCAGTACTTC.

The chain couples TRBV19 to TRBJ1-3, with D tentatively TRBD1 (5 bases). The V end lost 5 bases, the J end lost 3 bases, and 11 bases lay between the germline ends. Germline CDR1 LNHDA, CDR2 SQIVND (reference sequence). The CDR3 runs to 14 residues. The CDR3 spells CASSGAGHGNTIYF. CDR3 coding DNA: TGTGCCAGTAGTGGGGCAGGCCATGGAAACACCATATATTTT.

The chain links TRBV7-8 to TRBJ1-4, with 10 nucleotides matching TRBD1. J was trimmed by 10 bases and V by 4 bases; bases with no gene match: 0. From germline, CDR1 is SGHVS and CDR2 FQNEAQ. This CDR3 spans 12 amino acids. CDR3 coding DNA: TGTGCCAGCAGCTGGACAGGGGGAAAACTGTTTTTT. Translating it yields CASSWTGGKLFF.

The chain employs TRBV30 and TRBJ2-5; possible D gene TRBD2, 6 bases. Trimming removed 4 bases at V and 3 bases at J, with 15 bases between. Germline V gene sequence: CDR1 GTSNPN, CDR2 SVGIG (reference sequence). This CDR3 contains 14 residues. The CDR3 coding sequence is TGTGCCTGGATTCCCGGGAGTTATAAAGAGACCCAGTACTTC. Its translation is CAWIPGSYKETQYF.

This clone was recorded once. The same CDR3 also results from other DNA sequences found in this sample. The CDR3 spells CASSPGPYEQYF. The CDR3 DNA is TGTGCCAGCAGCCCGGGGCCCTACGAGCAGTACTTC. The rearrangement links TRBV7-9 to TRBJ2-7; D may correspond to TRBD1 or TRBD2 (5 bases each). Germline V gives CDR1 SEHNR, CDR2 FQNEAQ (reference sequence). The CDR3 runs 12 residues. The germline V and J ends were trimmed by 5 bases and 2 bases, with 7 bases remaining between them.

The chain joins TRBV18 to TRBJ1-3; TRBD1 matches 11 bases. V lost 5 bases and J lost 1; bases outside the gene matches: 4. This CDR3 region has 16 residues. The germline gives CDR1 KGHSH, CDR2 LQKENI. In DNA form, the CDR3 reads TGTGCCAGCTCAACGGGACAGGGGGTATCTGGAAACACCATATATTTT. Translated: CASSTGQGVSGNTIYF.

This sequence joins TRBV3-1 (or the pseudogene TRBV3-2) and TRBJ1-1; D is possibly TRBD1 (6 bases). V dropped 0 bases and J dropped 9 bases, with 17 bases sitting between them. From germline, CDR1 is LGHDT and CDR2 YNNKEL (reference sequence). The CDR3 length is 15 residues. The CDR3 spells CASSQDPGHNSQAFF. For the CDR3, the DNA is TGTGCCAGCAGCCAAGACCCGGGACATAATTCTCAAGCTTTCTTT.

The chain combines TRBV5-6 with TRBJ1-5; D is uncertain. V lost 2 bases and J 4 bases, leaving 13 bases between the germline ends. Germline CDR1 is SGHDT and CDR2 is YYEEEE. This CDR3 spans 15 amino acids. CDR3 nucleotide sequence: TGTGCCAGCAGCTTAAGGGCGACTGGAAATCAGCCCCAGCATTTT. Its translation is CASSLRATGNQPQHF.

V is TRBV28 and J is TRBJ2-7; D is undetermined. The V gene lost 8 bases and the J gene lost 0 bases, with 11 bases spanning the gap. In germline, CDR1 is MDHEN, CDR2 SYDVKM. The CDR3 totals 13 residues. In DNA form, the CDR3 reads TGTGCCAGCCGGGCAACCAACTCCTACGAGCAGTACTTC. Encoded protein: CASRATNSYEQYF.

CDR3: CAWGTLGGSPLHF. CDR3 nucleotide sequence: TGTGCCTGGGGGACTCTAGGGGGTTCACCCCTCCACTTT. This chain links TRBV30 with TRBJ1-6, with D possibly TRBD1 on 6 matching bases. The V gene lost 5 bases and the J gene lost 9 bases, with 14 bases spanning the gap. Germline V lookup: CDR1 GTSNPN, CDR2 SVGIG (reference sequence). This CDR3 is 13 amino acids long.

In its sample, this clone was seen once. V is TRBV15 and J is TRBJ1-3; the D is unclear. Trimming took 2 bases from V and 4 from J, leaving 3 bases between them. Germline CDR1 and CDR2: LNHNV and YYDKDF (reference sequence). The CDR3 covers 12 residues. The CDR3 DNA reads TGTGCCACCAGCAGAAAAGGAAACACCATATATTTT. Translated: CATSRKGNTIYF.

CDR3 in amino acids: CASSLVGRGVNTEAFF. For the CDR3, the DNA is TGCGCCAGCAGCTTGGTTGGTCGGGGGGTTAACACTGAAGCTTTCTTT. The chain has TRBV5-1 and TRBJ1-1; a possible D gene is TRBD1 (5 bases). Germline V lookup: CDR1 SGHRS, CDR2 YFSETQ. Trimming took 0 bases from V and 2 from J, leaving 14 bases between them. The CDR3 covers 16 residues.

This chain connects TRBV30 to TRBJ1-2, with D hard to call. The germline V gene has CDR1 GTSNPN and CDR2 SVGIG (reference sequence). The V and J ends lost 2 bases and 1 base respectively, with 5 bases between them. This CDR3 contains 12 residues. The CDR3 protein is CAWSSDNYGYTF. The DNA of the CDR3 is TGTGCCTGGAGTTCCGATAACTATGGCTACACCTTC.

This chain connects TRBV28 to TRBJ1-1, with D maybe TRBD1 (5 bases). The CDR3 is made up of 14 amino acids. Germline CDR1 MDHEN, CDR2 SYDVKM. V dropped 3 bases and J dropped 6 bases, with 14 bases sitting between them. The CDR3 sequence: CASSFMVKGAEAFF. The CDR3 DNA reads TGTGCCAGCAGTTTTATGGTCAAAGGGGCTGAAGCTTTCTTT.

This clone was seen once. V and J are TRBV5-1 and TRBJ2-2; possibly TRBD2 for D (5 bases). Germline V gene sequence: CDR1 SGHRS, CDR2 YFSETQ. The CDR3 runs 15 residues. V gave up 0 bases and J gave up 6 bases, with 12 bases separating them. CDR3 nucleotide sequence: TGCGCCAGCAGCTTGGCCGGCGGGCAATCCGGGGAGCTGTTTTTT. Residues: CASSLAGGQSGELFF.

This sequence joins TRBV6-5 and TRBJ2-7, with 9 positions matching TRBD2. Trimming at V came to 6 bases and at J to 6 bases, leaving 9 bases not matched to a gene. The CDR3 has 14 amino acids. CDR1 and CDR2 (germline): MNHEY, SVGAGI. CDR3 protein: CASSSSGRKGEQYF. As DNA, the CDR3 is TGTGCCAGCAGCTCCAGCGGGAGGAAGGGCGAGCAGTACTTC.

V usage is TRBV7-6 and J usage is TRBJ1-6; D is unclear. The CDR3 contains 15 residues. The germline V gene has CDR1 SGHVS and CDR2 FNYEAQ. V shed 1 base and J shed 8 bases, with 12 bases lying between them. The CDR3 sequence: CASSLGRTKDSPLHF. The CDR3 DNA follows: TGTGCCAGCAGCTTAGGTCGGACTAAGGATTCACCCCTCCACTTT.

The gene calls are TRBV27 and TRBJ1-4; TRBD1 agrees at 7 bases. CDR1 and CDR2 (germline): MNHEY, SMNVEV (reference sequence). The V gene end was trimmed by 3 bases and the J gene end by 7 bases; junction bases not matched to a gene: 8. CDR3 length: 15 amino acids. In DNA, the CDR3 is TGTGCCAGCAGTTTCTCCTGGACAGGTAGTGAAAAACTGTTTTTT. Protein: CASSFSWTGSEKLFF.